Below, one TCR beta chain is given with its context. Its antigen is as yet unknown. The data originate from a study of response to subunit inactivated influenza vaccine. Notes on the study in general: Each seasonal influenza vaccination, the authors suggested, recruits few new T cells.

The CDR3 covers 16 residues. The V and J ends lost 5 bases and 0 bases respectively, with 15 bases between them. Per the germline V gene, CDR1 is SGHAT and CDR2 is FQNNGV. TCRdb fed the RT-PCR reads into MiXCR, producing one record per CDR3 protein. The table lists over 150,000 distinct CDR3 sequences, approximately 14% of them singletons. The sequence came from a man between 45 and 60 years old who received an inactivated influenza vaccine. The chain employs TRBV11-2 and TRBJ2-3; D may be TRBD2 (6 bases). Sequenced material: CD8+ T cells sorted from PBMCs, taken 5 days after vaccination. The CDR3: CASSRGIAVSTDTQYF. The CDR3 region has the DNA TGTGCCAGCAGCCGAGGAATAGCGGTTAGCACAGATACGCAGTATTTT.